The 28 T cell receptor beta chains below were found in one sample sequenced in a study of T cell repertoires in cytomegalovirus infection. These receptors' targets are unknown. TCRdb reprocessed the reads via MiXCR and lists one record per CDR3 protein. Among more than 250,000 distinct CDR3 sequences listed, about 25% were seen once. The specimen comprised cultured PBMCs, sampled from culture after CMV antigen stimulation. The receptors originated from a human donor in good health (CMV status not recorded). Some clones in this sample may be carry-over from other donors' samples.

The chain is built from TRBV7-8 and TRBJ2-1, with a tentative D call TRBD1 (6 bases). The CDR3 spans 14 residues. Germline V gene sequence: CDR1 SGHVS, CDR2 FQNEAQ. Trimming pared 5 bases from V and 10 bases from J, leaving 18 bases between. For the CDR3, the DNA is TGTGCCAGCAGCATAAATCAGGGGACGCGAGAGCAGTTCTTC. Encoded protein: CASSINQGTREQFF.

This chain joins TRBV18 and TRBJ1-5; 9 bases are shared with TRBD1. The ends lost 3 bases at V and 4 bases at J; junction bases unmatched: 4. The CDR3 totals 15 residues. The germline CDR1 and CDR2 sequences are KGHSH and LQKENI. The CDR3 DNA reads TGTGCCAGCTCACCGGGACAGGGAATGAATCAGCCCCAGCATTTT. Its translation is CASSPGQGMNQPQHF.

The V and J genes are TRBV4-1 and TRBJ2-3; tentative D call: TRBD2 (5 bases). Germline V lookup: CDR1 MGHRA, CDR2 YSYEKL. The germline V and J ends were trimmed by 0 bases and 7 bases, with 11 bases remaining between them. The CDR3 runs 14 residues. The CDR3 reads CASSQDLGRNTQYF. CDR3 nucleotides: TGCGCCAGCAGCCAAGACCTGGGGAGAAATACGCAGTATTTT.

The V call is TRBV7-2, the J call TRBJ1-2; unclear D gene. This CDR3 region has 15 residues. CDR1 SGHTA and CDR2 FQGNSA come from the germline V gene. Deletions cut 8 bases from V and 6 bases from J, with 22 bases between. CDR3 in amino acids: CASQPGPRSRNGYTF. Here the CDR3 DNA reads TGTGCCAGCCAACCCGGGCCCCGAAGTAGAAATGGCTACACCTTC.

This clonotype has only a few counts. The V and J genes are TRBV5-1 and TRBJ2-1; 7 nucleotides line up with TRBD1. V lost 1 base, J lost 9 bases, and 10 bases stayed unmatched. Germline V gene sequence: CDR1 SGHRS, CDR2 YFSETQ. The CDR3 loop spans 15 amino acids. The CDR3 DNA is TGCGCCAGCAGCTTGTCCCAGACAGGGTGGGCTGAGCAGTTCTTC. It yields the protein CASSLSQTGWAEQFF.

This clonotype turned up a few times. The V gene is TRBV28, the J gene TRBJ2-7, with 8 bases that match TRBD1. Germline loops: CDR1 MDHEN, CDR2 SYDVKM. This CDR3 region has 17 residues. V shed 0 bases and J 3 bases; nucleotides not matched to a gene: 10. CDR3: CASSLWGGQGLYYEQYF. CDR3 DNA sequence: TGTGCCAGCAGTTTATGGGGCGGACAGGGACTGTACTACGAGCAGTACTTC.

This rearrangement joins TRBV24-1 to TRBJ2-1; maybe TRBD2 (5 bases). Germline V gene data show CDR1 as KGHDR and CDR2 as SFDVKD. The CDR3 contains 14 residues. V gave up 4 bases and J gave up 8 bases, with 14 bases separating them. The CDR3 nucleotides are TGTGCCACCAGTGACCAAGAACTGGGAGATGAGCAGTTCTTC. This encodes CATSDQELGDEQFF.

The chain employs TRBV7-2 and TRBJ1-3, with a weak D call TRBD1 (5 bases). Germline V gene lookup returns CDR1 SGHTA and CDR2 FQGNSA. The CDR3 length is 15 residues. The germline V and J ends were trimmed by 3 bases and 8 bases, with 17 bases remaining between them. CDR3 nucleotides: TGTGCCAGCAGCTTTCTTCATTCGGGGGTCGACACCATATATTTT. Translating gives CASSFLHSGVDTIYF.

The chain recombines TRBV18 with TRBJ2-2; possible D gene TRBD1, 5 bases. V lost 2 bases, J lost 3 bases, and 13 bases lay in between. This CDR3 region has 16 residues. Germline V gives CDR1 KGHSH, CDR2 LQKENI. The CDR3 sequence is CASSPKRGVDTGELFF. CDR3 DNA: TGTGCCAGCTCACCAAAAAGGGGCGTGGACACCGGGGAGCTGTTTTTT. The full variable domain, in which reference TRBV18 and TRBJ2-2 provide the parts outside the CDR3, is NAGVMQNPRHLVRRRGQEARLRCSPMKGHSHVYWYRQLPEEGLKFMVYLQKENIIDESGMPKERFSAEFPKEGPSILRIQQVVRGDSAAYFCASSPKRGVDTGELFFGEGSRLTVL.

The table lists this clonotype with a few counts. The chain links TRBV19 to TRBJ2-1; D tentatively reads TRBD1 or TRBD2 (5 bases each). The CDR3 covers 12 residues. CDR1 and CDR2 from the germline V gene are LNHDA and SQIVND (reference sequence). V gave up 10 bases and J gave up 5 bases, with 12 bases separating them. The CDR3 sequence is CAISRGDNEQFF. CDR3 nucleotide sequence: TGTGCCATCTCGAGAGGGGACAATGAGCAGTTCTTC.

The chain uses TRBV9 and TRBJ2-1, with TRBD2 matching 14 bases. Germline values: CDR1 SGDLS, CDR2 YYNGEE. The ends lost 3 bases at V and 9 bases at J; junction bases unmatched: 5. The CDR3 has 15 residues. DNA for the CDR3: TGTGCCAGCAGCGGGGGACTAGCGGGAGTCAGTGAGCAGTTCTTC. Residues: CASSGGLAGVSEQFF.

This clonotype was detected only a few times. V usage is TRBV7-8 and J usage is TRBJ2-1, with a possible D match to TRBD1 (5 bases). The CDR3 sequence is 12 residues long. V shed 5 bases and J shed 10 bases, with 12 bases lying between them. Germline assignment: CDR1 SGHVS and CDR2 FQNEAQ. The CDR3 region is CASSLNRQEQFF. CDR3 in DNA: TGTGCCAGCAGCCTTAACAGGCAGGAGCAGTTCTTC.

In this sample, this clonotype turned up a few times. The V call is TRBV12-3 or TRBV12-4, the J call TRBJ1-1; D remains ambiguous. This CDR3 contains 15 residues. V was trimmed by 7 bases and J by 1 base, leaving 16 bases between them. In nucleotides, the CDR3 is TGTGCCAGCACCTATACGGCAAACTGGAACACTGAAGCTTTCTTT. Its protein is CASTYTANWNTEAFF.

This chain joins TRBV7-2 and TRBJ2-3, with D unclear. The CDR3 contains 15 residues. The V and J ends lost 5 bases and 3 bases respectively, with 15 bases between them. From germline, CDR1 is SGHTA and CDR2 FQGNSA. For the CDR3, the DNA is TGTGCCAGCAGCCCCAGAGGCTCCTATACAGATACGCAGTATTTT. Amino acids: CASSPRGSYTDTQYF. The variable domain in full, completed from reference TRBV7-2 and TRBJ2-3, reads GAGVSQSPSNKVTEKGKDVELRCDPISGHTALYWYRQSLGQGLEFLIYFQGNSAPDKSGLPSDRFSAERTGGSVSTLTIQRTQQEDSAVYLCASSPRGSYTDTQYFGPGTRLTVL.

In this sample, this clonotype turned up many times. This chain links TRBV11-3 with TRBJ2-1, with 16 bases fitting TRBD2. This CDR3 region has 16 residues. Per the germline V gene, CDR1 is SGHNT and CDR2 is YENEEA. Trimming took 5 bases from V and 6 from J; bases not matched to a gene: 4. The CDR3 DNA sequence: TGTGCCAGCAGCCCGGGGACTAGCGGGAGGGGCAATGAGCAGTTCTTC. Its translation is CASSPGTSGRGNEQFF.

A few counts support this clonotype. The rearrangement links TRBV20-1 to TRBJ2-5; a possible D gene is TRBD1 (6 bases). Germline V gene data show CDR1 as DFQATT and CDR2 as SNEGSKA (reference sequence). The CDR3 has 14 amino acids. V was pared by 4 bases and J by 5 bases, with 17 bases between. The CDR3 sequence: CSAIPGHGWETQYF. For the CDR3, the DNA is TGCAGTGCTATCCCGGGACATGGCTGGGAGACCCAGTACTTC.

V is TRBV4-1 and J is TRBJ2-3; 9 bases match TRBD2. CDR1 is MGHRA and CDR2 is YSYEKL in the germline V gene. The CDR3 consists of 17 residues. V was clipped by 4 bases and J by 2 bases; unmatched bases: 10. CDR3 sequence (DNA): TGCGCCAGCAGCCGCGGGGGGGCGGGAGCGCTCACAGATACGCAGTATTTT. It encodes CASSRGGAGALTDTQYF.

The CDR3 region is CSVVRGTGFEQFF. CDR3 DNA sequence: TGCAGCGTTGTCCGCGGGACAGGGTTTGAGCAGTTCTTC. The rearrangement links TRBV29-1 to TRBJ2-1; 9 nucleotides agree with TRBD1. The germline gives CDR1 SQVTM, CDR2 ANQGSEA. After removal of 4 bases from V and 9 bases from J, the junction contained 7 bases not matched to a gene. CDR3 length equals 13 residues.

The V gene is TRBV4-3, the J gene TRBJ1-2; D gene ambiguous. Germline CDR1 LGHNA, CDR2 YSLEER. Trimming cost V 1 base and J 2 bases, with 8 bases left between them. The length of the CDR3 is 14 residues. The CDR3 here is CASSQARGNYGYTF. The CDR3 coding sequence is TGCGCCAGCAGCCAAGCCCGAGGGAACTATGGCTACACCTTC.

In this sample, this clonotype turned up a few times. The genes are TRBV7-9 and TRBJ1-6; D unresolved. V lost 5 bases, J lost 6 bases, and 11 bases lay in between. Per germline, CDR1 SEHNR and CDR2 FQNEAQ (reference sequence). This CDR3 has 14 amino acids. CDR3 amino acids: CASSPDGFNSPLHF. The CDR3 DNA is TGTGCCAGCAGCCCGGACGGATTTAATTCACCCCTCCACTTT.

This clonotype has more than one count but fewer than ten. One junction end disagrees with the germline gene, perhaps due to a read error. This chain connects TRBV7-7 to TRBJ2-1; D not resolved. The CDR3 spans 15 residues. From germline, CDR1 is SSHAT and CDR2 FNYEAQ (reference sequence). The CDR3 loop is CASSLGPYPSNEQFF. CDR3 nucleotide sequence: TGTGCTAGCAGCTTAGGTCCCTACCCCTCCAATGAGCAGTTCTTC.

This clonotype was counted between two and nine times. This may be a read error, as it is one base from a much larger clone. This chain uses TRBV11-1 with TRBJ2-1; 12 positions agree with TRBD2. V lost 4 bases and J lost 2; bases outside the gene matches: 0. The CDR3 spans 15 residues. Per the germline V gene, CDR1 is SGHAT and CDR2 is FQDESV (reference sequence). The CDR3, as DNA: TGTGCCAGCAGCTGGACTAGCGGGACCTACAATGAGCAGTTCTTC. Translating gives CASSWTSGTYNEQFF.

The chain joins TRBV7-2 to TRBJ2-2; 7 nucleotides line up with TRBD1. Trimming removed 5 bases from V and 3 bases from J; junction bases left unmatched: 6. CDR3 size: 15 residues. Germline assignment: CDR1 SGHTA and CDR2 FQGNSA. The chain's CDR3 is CASSEPGQYTGELFF. The CDR3 DNA reads as TGTGCCAGCAGCGAACCGGGACAGTACACCGGGGAGCTGTTTTTT.

The V and J genes are TRBV7-8 and TRBJ1-1, with 8 positions matching TRBD1. After removal of 3 bases from V and 6 bases from J, the junction contained 6 bases not matched to a gene. Germline CDR1 reads SGHVS; CDR2 reads FQNEAQ. The CDR3 runs 14 residues. This chain's CDR3 is CASSLQGAPAEAFF. DNA of the CDR3: TGTGCCAGCAGCTTGCAGGGGGCGCCGGCTGAAGCTTTCTTT. The whole variable domain, filled in from reference TRBV7-8 and TRBJ1-1, reads GAGVSQSPRYKVAKRGQDVALRCDPISGHVSLFWYQQALGQGPEFLTYFQNEAQLDKSGLPSDRFFAERPEGSVSTLKIQRTQQEDSAVYLCASSLQGAPAEAFFGQGTRLTVV.

In its sample, this clonotype was seen many times. V is TRBV7-9 and J is TRBJ2-2; a weak D match, TRBD1 (6 bases). The V and J ends lost 5 bases and 4 bases respectively, with 17 bases between them. The CDR3 runs 16 residues. The germline CDR1 and CDR2 sequences are SEHNR and FQNEAQ (reference sequence). Here the CDR3 DNA reads TGTGCCAGCAGCACCGCCCCAGGGGAGCCCACCGGGGAGCTGTTTTTT. Translation: CASSTAPGEPTGELFF.

This chain connects TRBV27 to TRBJ1-1, with D possibly matching TRBD1 (6 bases). CDR1 and CDR2 (germline): MNHEY, SMNVEV (reference sequence). The CDR3 length is 14 residues. V lost 6 bases and J lost 1, with 12 bases in between. The CDR3 DNA is TGTGCCAGCAGGTATAAGACAGGGAACACTGAAGCTTTCTTT. This translates into CASRYKTGNTEAFF.

This clonotype has a count of ten or more. The rearrangement links TRBV20-1 to TRBJ2-1, with 8 bases lining up with TRBD2. Germline V gives CDR1 DFQATT, CDR2 SNEGSKA (reference sequence). The CDR3 is made up of 15 amino acids. J lost 9 bases, V lost 0 bases, and 10 bases had no gene match. The CDR3 is CSARDRTGTRSEQFF. The CDR3 coding sequence is TGCAGTGCTAGAGATCGAACCGGGACTAGGAGTGAGCAGTTCTTC.

This clonotype showed up just a few times. This chain joins TRBV6-5 and TRBJ2-1; 10 nucleotides align to TRBD2. The CDR3 is 18 residues long. The ends lost 2 bases at V and 6 bases at J; junction bases unmatched: 13. The germline V gene encodes CDR1 MNHEY and CDR2 SVGAGI. CDR3: CASSYGRVAGGPRNEQFF. DNA for the CDR3: TGTGCCAGCAGTTACGGCCGGGTAGCGGGAGGCCCCCGCAATGAGCAGTTCTTC.